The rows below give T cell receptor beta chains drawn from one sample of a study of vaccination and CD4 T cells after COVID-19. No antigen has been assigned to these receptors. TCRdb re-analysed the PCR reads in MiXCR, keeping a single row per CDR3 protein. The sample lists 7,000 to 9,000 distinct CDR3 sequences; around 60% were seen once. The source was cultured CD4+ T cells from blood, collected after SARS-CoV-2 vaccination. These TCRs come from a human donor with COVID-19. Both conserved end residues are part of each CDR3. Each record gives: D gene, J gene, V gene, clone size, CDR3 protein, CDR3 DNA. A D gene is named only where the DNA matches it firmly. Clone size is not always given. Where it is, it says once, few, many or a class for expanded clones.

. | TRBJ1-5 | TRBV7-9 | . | CASSLDSGDRPQHF | TGTGCCAGCAGCTTAGACTCAGGAGATCGGCCCCAGCATTTT
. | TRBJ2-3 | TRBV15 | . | CATSRESQGTGTQYF | TGTGCCACCAGCAGAGAGTCCCAGGGGACGGGAACGCAGTATTTT
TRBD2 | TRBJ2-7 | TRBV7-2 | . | CASSPGGLAEYEQYF | TGTGCCAGCAGCCCCGGGGGACTAGCGGAGTACGAGCAGTACTTC
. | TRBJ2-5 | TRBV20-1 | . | CSASKREETQYF | TGCAGTGCTAGCAAGCGGGAAGAGACCCAGTACTTC
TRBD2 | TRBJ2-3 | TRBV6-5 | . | CASSSLAGGSGGVF | TGTGCCAGCAGTTCACTAGCGGGGGGCTCGGGAGGGGTGTTT
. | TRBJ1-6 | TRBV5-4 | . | CASSLPRSYNSPLHF | TGTGCCAGCAGCCTCCCGCGGTCCTATAATTCACCCCTCCACTTT
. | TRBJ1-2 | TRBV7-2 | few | CASSPQGFGGYTF | TGTGCCAGCAGCCCACAGGGCTTTGGGGGCTACACCTTC
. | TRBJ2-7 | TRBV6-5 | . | CASSLAHGRDEQYF | TGTGCCAGCAGTTTGGCACATGGCAGGGACGAGCAGTACTTC
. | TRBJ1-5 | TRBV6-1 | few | CASTPAGRNQPQHF | TGTGCCAGCACCCCAGCGGGCCGCAATCAGCCCCAGCATTTT
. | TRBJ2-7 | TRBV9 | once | CASTRGGSSYEQYF | TGTGCCAGCACCAGAGGGGGGAGCTCCTACGAGCAGTACTTC
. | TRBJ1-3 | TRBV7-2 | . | CASSPAALAFRGNTIYF | TGTGCCAGCAGCCCCGCCGCTCTGGCGTTCCGTGGAAACACCATATATTTT
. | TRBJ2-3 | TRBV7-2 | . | CASSLDQGIDTQYF | TGTGCCAGCAGCTTAGACCAGGGAATAGATACGCAGTATTTT
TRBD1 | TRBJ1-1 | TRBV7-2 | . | CASSLDRGGTEAFF | TGTGCCAGCAGCTTAGACAGGGGGGGCACTGAAGCTTTCTTT
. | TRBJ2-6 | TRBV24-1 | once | CATSDGGAPGANVLTF | TGTGCCACCAGTGATGGGGGGGCGCCGGGGGCCAACGTCCTGACTTTC
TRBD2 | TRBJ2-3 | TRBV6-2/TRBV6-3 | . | CASSSGGLTQYF | TGTGCCAGCAGCTCGGGGGGGCTTACGCAGTATTTT
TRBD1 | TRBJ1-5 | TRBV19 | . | CASSIVRGVVDQPQHF | TGTGCCAGTAGTATAGTCAGGGGGGTGGTGGATCAGCCCCAGCATTTT
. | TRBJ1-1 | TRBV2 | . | CASSRADSTEAFF | TGTGCCAGCAGTCGCGCGGACAGCACTGAAGCTTTCTTT
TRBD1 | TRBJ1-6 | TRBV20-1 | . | CSAGTGDSPLHF | TGCAGTGCTGGGACAGGGGATTCACCCCTCCACTTT
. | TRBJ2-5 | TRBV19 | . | CASRSRGAVTTQETQYF | TGTGCCAGTAGGTCCAGGGGGGCGGTGACAACCCAAGAGACCCAGTACTTC
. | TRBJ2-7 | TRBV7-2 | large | CASSFGSSSYEQYF | TGTGCCAGCAGCTTCGGCAGTAGCTCCTACGAGCAGTACTTC
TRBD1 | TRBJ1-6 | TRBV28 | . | CASRPGQQHSPLHF | TGTGCCAGCAGGCCGGGACAGCAGCATTCACCCCTCCACTTT
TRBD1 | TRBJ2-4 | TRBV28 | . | CASSVNRDRAGGIQYF | TGTGCCAGCAGTGTTAACCGGGACAGGGCCGGGGGCATTCAGTACTTC
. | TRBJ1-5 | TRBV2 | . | CASSELGMRGNQPQHF | TGTGCCAGCAGTGAGCTGGGGATGAGAGGCAATCAGCCCCAGCATTTT
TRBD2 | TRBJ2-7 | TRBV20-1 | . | CSARDWGGTLTYEQYF | TGCAGTGCTAGAGATTGGGGGGGGACGCTAACCTACGAGCAGTACTTC
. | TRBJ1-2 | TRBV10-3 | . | CAISGIYGYTF | TGTGCCATCAGCGGGATCTATGGCTACACCTTC
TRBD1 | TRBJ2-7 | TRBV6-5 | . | CASSYTGDRPYEQYF | TGTGCCAGCAGTTACACTGGGGACAGACCCTACGAGCAGTACTTC
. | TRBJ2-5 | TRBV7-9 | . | CASTPGGQGTETQYF | TGTGCCAGCACCCCCGGGGGGCAGGGGACAGAGACCCAGTACTTC
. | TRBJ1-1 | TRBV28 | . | CASSLRTPPEAFF | TGTGCCAGCAGTTTACGGACTCCGCCTGAAGCTTTCTTT
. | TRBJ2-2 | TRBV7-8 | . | CASSLAGGLTGELFF | TGTGCCAGCAGCTTAGCGGGGGGGCTCACCGGGGAGCTGTTTTTT
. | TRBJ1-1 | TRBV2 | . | CASSGFTEAFF | TGTGCCAGCAGTGGATTCACTGAAGCTTTCTTT
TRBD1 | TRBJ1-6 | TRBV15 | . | CATSIETGVASPLHF | TGTGCCACCAGCATCGAGACAGGGGTCGCCTCACCCCTCCACTTT
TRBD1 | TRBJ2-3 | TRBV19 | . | CASATGVDTQYF | TGTGCCAGCGCGACAGGGGTAGATACGCAGTATTTT
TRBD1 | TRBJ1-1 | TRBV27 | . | CASSFLTGGKTLEAFF | TGTGCCAGCAGTTTCCTGACAGGGGGCAAGACGTTAGAAGCTTTCTTT
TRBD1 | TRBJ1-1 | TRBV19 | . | CASSMTGGRGEAFF | TGTGCCAGTAGTATGACAGGGGGTAGAGGTGAAGCTTTCTTT
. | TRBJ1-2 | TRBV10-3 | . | CAITMDSYYGYTF | TGTGCCATCACTATGGACAGTTATTATGGCTACACCTTC
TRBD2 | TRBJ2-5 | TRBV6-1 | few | CASSPLAGGETQYF | TGTGCCAGCAGCCCACTAGCGGGGGGAGAGACCCAGTACTTC
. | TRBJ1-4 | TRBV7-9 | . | CASSYTGTKGEKLFF | TGTGCCAGCAGCTATACCGGGACAAAAGGGGAAAAACTGTTTTTT
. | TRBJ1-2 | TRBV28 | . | CASINSGYYGYTF | TGTGCCAGCATAAACAGCGGCTACTATGGCTACACCTTC
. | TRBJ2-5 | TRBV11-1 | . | CASSLGTRDGETQYF | TGTGCCAGCAGCTTGGGGACCAGGGATGGCGAGACCCAGTACTTC
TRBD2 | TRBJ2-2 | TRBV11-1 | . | CASSLVAGIGELFF | TGTGCCAGCAGCTTAGTAGCGGGAATCGGGGAGCTGTTTTTT
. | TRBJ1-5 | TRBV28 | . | CASRSGTAGTISNQPQHF | TGTGCCAGCAGGAGCGGGACGGCTGGAACCATCAGCAATCAGCCCCAGCATTTT
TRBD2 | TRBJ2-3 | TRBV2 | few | CASSNGGENTDTQYF | TGTGCCAGCAGCAATGGGGGGGAGAACACAGATACGCAGTATTTT
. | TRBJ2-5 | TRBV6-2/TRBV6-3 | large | CASTHTLDSGTRGEETQYF | TGTGCCAGCACCCATACCTTGGACTCCGGGACCCGAGGGGAGGAGACCCAGTACTTC
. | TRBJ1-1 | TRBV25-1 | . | CASSRPGAVGTEAFF | TGTGCCAGCAGCCGCCCGGGTGCCGTGGGCACTGAAGCTTTCTTT
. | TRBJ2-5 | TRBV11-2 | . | CASSRAGGTETQYF | TGTGCCAGCAGCCGCGCAGGTGGCACGGAGACCCAGTACTTC
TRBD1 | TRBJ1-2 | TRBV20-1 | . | CSASDRDREFGGYTF | TGCAGTGCTAGTGACCGGGACAGGGAATTTGGTGGCTACACCTTC
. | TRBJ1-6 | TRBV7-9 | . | CASSFGQSSPLHF | TGTGCCAGCAGCTTCGGACAGAGTTCACCCCTCCACTTT
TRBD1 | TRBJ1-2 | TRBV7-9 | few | CASSHMGDRVPYTF | TGTGCCAGCAGCCATATGGGGGACAGGGTTCCCTACACCTTC
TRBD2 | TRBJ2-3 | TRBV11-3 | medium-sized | CASSPGTSGGGDTQYF | TGTGCCAGCAGCCCCGGGACTAGCGGGGGGGGAGATACGCAGTATTTT
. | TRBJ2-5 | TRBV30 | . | CAWSGSGVRGETQYF | TGTGCCTGGAGTGGTAGCGGTGTCAGGGGAGAGACCCAGTACTTC
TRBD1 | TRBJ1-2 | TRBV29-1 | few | CSVEGQGDTF | TGCAGCGTTGAAGGGCAGGGGGACACCTTC
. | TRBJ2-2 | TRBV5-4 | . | CASSLRGVDTGELFF | TGTGCCAGCAGCTTACGGGGAGTCGACACCGGGGAGCTGTTTTTT
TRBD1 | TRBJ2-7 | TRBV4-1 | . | CASSSGTGKFEQYF | TGCGCCAGCAGCTCCGGGACAGGGAAATTCGAGCAGTACTTC
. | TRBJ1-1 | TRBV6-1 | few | CASTSNGGRNTEAFF | TGTGCCAGCACTTCAAACGGGGGTCGGAACACTGAAGCTTTCTTT
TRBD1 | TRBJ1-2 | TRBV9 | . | CASSGTGGISYGYTF | TGTGCCAGCAGCGGGACAGGGGGGATAAGCTATGGCTACACCTTC
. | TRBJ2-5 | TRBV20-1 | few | CSARKVGVRETQYF | TGCAGTGCTAGAAAGGTTGGGGTCCGCGAGACCCAGTACTTC
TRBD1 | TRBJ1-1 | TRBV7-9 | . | CASSAYRGANTEAFF | TGTGCCAGCAGCGCATACAGGGGGGCGAACACTGAAGCTTTCTTT
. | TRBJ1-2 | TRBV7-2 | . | CASSYGSGSNYGYTF | TGTGCCAGCAGTTATGGATCAGGCAGTAACTATGGCTACACCTTC
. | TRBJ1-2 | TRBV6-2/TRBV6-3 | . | CASRNYGYTF | TGTGCCAGCAGGAACTATGGCTACACCTTC